These 8 T cell receptor beta chains were sequenced from one sample in a study of naive and memory T cell subsets. Two oligonucleotides, mixed equimolar, formed the beta constant-region primer covering TRBC1 and TRBC2. Each CDR3 protein gets one entry after TCRdb re-called the UMI-ligation and nested PCR reads with MiXCR. The sample consists of approximately 82,000 distinct CDR3 sequences, 6% to 7.5% of them appearing once. Sequencing input: central memory CD4+ T cells from blood. These TCRs come from a human donor in good health.

This clonotype was picked up many times. The chain has TRBV2 and TRBJ1-3; D not certain. Looked up from germline, CDR1 is SNHLY and CDR2 is FYNNEI. CDR3 length: 14 residues. V lost 4 bases to trimming and J lost 2 bases, with 9 bases between them. The CDR3 loop is CASSGQVAGNTIYF. CDR3 DNA: TGTGCCAGCAGTGGGCAGGTGGCTGGAAACACCATATATTTT.

This clonotype was seen ten or more times. CDR3 DNA: TGTGCCAGCAGCTTCAGGGATAGCACAGATACGCAGTATTTT. It is translated as CASSFRDSTDTQYF. The chain links TRBV7-2 to TRBJ2-3; D perhaps matches TRBD1 (5 bases). V was trimmed by 3 bases and J by 0 bases, leaving 7 bases between them. Germline V gene sequence: CDR1 SGHTA, CDR2 FQGNSA. The CDR3 contains 14 residues.

This clonotype was counted ten times or more. J is TRBJ1-3 and V is TRBV4-2; TRBD1 is a possible D gene (5 bases). The ends were cut back, 3 bases at V and 7 bases at J, with 22 bases in the middle. Germline lookup yields CDR1 LGHNA and CDR2 YNFKEQ. This CDR3 has 17 amino acids. The DNA for the CDR3 is TGTGCCAGCAGCCACCGGGACGCAAGGGACGCAGGCAACACCATATATTTT. Translation: CASSHRDARDAGNTIYF.

This clonotype was found many times. The chain combines TRBV18 with TRBJ1-1, with TRBD1 matching 9 bases. There are 17 residues in the CDR3. The V gene end was trimmed by 3 bases and the J gene end by 5 bases; junction bases not matched to a gene: 13. From germline, CDR1 is KGHSH and CDR2 LQKENI. The CDR3 DNA reads as TGTGCCAGCTCACCGTTGGCCTTACAGGGGGCCGGGACTGAAGCTTTCTTT. Protein: CASSPLALQGAGTEAFF.

The chain recombines TRBV5-6 with TRBJ2-1, with D perhaps TRBD1 (6 bases). This CDR3 has 16 residues. With 3 bases removed from V and 0 bases from J, the gap between germline ends came to 13 bases. Germline assignment: CDR1 SGHDT and CDR2 YYEEEE. CDR3 residues: CASSSRRQVSYNEQFF. CDR3 DNA: TGTGCCAGCAGCTCAAGACGACAGGTCTCCTACAATGAGCAGTTCTTC.

This clonotype was seen at least ten times. The genes are TRBV15 and TRBJ2-3, with 7 positions matching TRBD2. This CDR3 has 15 residues. V lost 3 bases to trimming and J lost 2 bases; unmatched junction nucleotides: 5. CDR1 LNHNV and CDR2 YYDKDF come from the germline V gene (reference sequence). The CDR3 reads CATSRGRGNTDTQYF. Written as DNA, the CDR3 is TGTGCCACCAGCAGGGGGAGGGGCAACACAGATACGCAGTATTTT. The whole variable domain, remainder taken from reference TRBV15 and TRBJ2-3, is DAMVIQNPRYQVTQFGKPVTLSCSQTLNHNVMYWYQQKSSQAPKLLFHYYDKDFNNEADTPDNFQSRRPNTSFCFLDIRSPGLGDTAMYLCATSRGRGNTDTQYFGPGTRLTVL.

This clonotype was seen at least ten times. The chain carries TRBV29-1 and TRBJ2-7, with a possible D match to TRBD1 (6 bases). Germline loops: CDR1 SQVTM, CDR2 ANQGSEA. Deletions cut 4 bases from V and 4 bases from J, with 11 bases between. The CDR3 loop spans 12 amino acids. CDR3 loop: CSVVTGSYEQYF. The CDR3 bases are TGCAGCGTTGTGACAGGATCGTACGAGCAGTACTTC.

The sample holds many counts of this clonotype. CDR3 DNA: TGTGCCAGCAAGTTGGGGGGGGGGTCGAACACTGAAGCTTTCTTT. Translation: CASKLGGGSNTEAFF. The V gene is TRBV6-1, the J gene TRBJ1-1, with D tentatively TRBD1 (5 bases). CDR1 MNHNS and CDR2 SASEGT come from the germline V gene. The CDR3 runs to 15 residues. The germline V and J ends were trimmed by 7 bases and 1 base, with 16 bases remaining between them.